This T cell receptor (beta chain) was found in a study of cytomegalovirus exposure and HLA in healthy donors. Study results and limitations: Cytomegalovirus-associated status was assigned to about 150 TCR beta chains. In the approximately 130 validation repertoires, a later analysis found that first-cohort TCR clusters tended to co-occur.

Donors came from a validation cohort of approximately 110 subjects, distinct from the first 666-subject cohort. As regards this clone: What it binds is unknown.

Method: immunoSEQ multiplex PCR; TCRdb's copy keeps in-frame clones and lacks some. The sample records about 280,000 clones, roughly 90% being singletons. Sequenced material: PBMCs. The receptor's source is a young woman in good health and CMV-seronegative.

Written as DNA, the CDR3 is TGTGCCAGCAGCTTAATGGGAAGGGACAGGGCCACAGATACGCAGTATTTT. This translates into CASSLMGRDRATDTQYF. The chain links TRBV7-3 to TRBJ2-3, with TRBD1 matching 9 bases. Germline V gene sequence: CDR1 SGHTA, CDR2 FQGTGA. The CDR3 runs 17 residues. The V gene end was trimmed by 1 base and the J gene end by 2 bases; junction bases not matched to a gene: 7.